The next 6 T cell receptor beta chains were all read from a single sample in a study of T cells in tuberculosis. Cells were sorted from thawed PBMC rested overnight and stained with GMM-loaded CD1B tetramer, viability dye and anti-CD3. The CD1B tetramers carried C32 glucose monomycolate purified from Rhodococcus equi. Repertoires were generated with immunoSEQ multiplex PCR, while TCRdb's copy carries only in-frame clones and drops some. The sample carries tens of thousands of clones, about 86% recorded once. Sequencing input: CD1b-GMM tetramer-negative cells sorted from PBMCs. The receptors originated from an adult woman with latent tuberculosis.

The chain carries TRBV27 and TRBJ1-1; maybe TRBD1 (6 bases). The CDR3 has 13 residues. CDR1 is MNHEY, CDR2 SMNVEV, per germline (reference sequence). Trimming stripped 5 bases from V and 5 bases from J, with 12 bases between. CDR3 in amino acids: CASSHGGWTEAFF. For the CDR3, the DNA is TGTGCCAGCAGTCATGGGGGCTGGACTGAAGCTTTCTTT.

The gene calls are TRBV5-4 and TRBJ2-6; D possibly corresponds to TRBD2 (6 bases). V was trimmed by 4 bases and J by 3 bases, leaving 14 bases between them. CDR3 length: 16 residues. CDR1 and CDR2 (germline): SGHNT, YYREEE (reference sequence). This CDR3 is CASSENRRGGANVLTF. CDR3 bases: TGTGCCAGCAGCGAAAACCGGCGGGGTGGGGCCAACGTCCTGACTTTC. Together with reference TRBV5-4 and TRBJ2-6, the CDR3 gives the full variable domain: ETGVTQSPTHLIKTRGQQVTLRCSSQSGHNTVSWYQQALGQGPQFIFQYYREEENGRGNFPPRFSGLQFPNYSSELNVNALELDDSALYLCASSENRRGGANVLTFGAGSRLTVL.

The chain employs TRBV6-5 and TRBJ2-7, with D perhaps matching TRBD1 (6 bases). Trimming took off 4 bases at V and 5 bases at J, with 12 bases between the two ends. Germline V gives CDR1 MNHEY, CDR2 SVGAGI. The CDR3 loop spans 13 amino acids. The CDR3 here is CASSSTGSHEQYF. The CDR3 DNA follows: TGTGCCAGCAGTTCAACAGGGAGCCACGAGCAGTACTTC.

The table lists this clone with a few counts. The chain combines TRBV12-5 with TRBJ2-6; D unclear. Germline values: CDR1 LGHNT, CDR2 FRNRAP. Trimming cost V 4 bases and J 0 bases, with 13 bases left between them. The CDR3 runs 17 residues. CDR3 in DNA: TGTGCTAGTGGTTCTCTGGCACCGCCCTCTGGGGCCAACGTCCTGACTTTC. This encodes CASGSLAPPSGANVLTF.

The V call is TRBV27, the J call TRBJ1-4; D unresolved. Germline CDR1 MNHEY, CDR2 SMNVEV (reference sequence). The CDR3 is 14 amino acids. Deletions cut 3 bases from V and 3 bases from J, with 8 bases between. The CDR3 is CASSFGRANEKLFF. DNA of the CDR3: TGTGCCAGCAGTTTTGGGAGGGCTAATGAAAAACTGTTTTTT. The full variable domain, with the rest looked up from reference TRBV27 and TRBJ1-4, is EAQVTQNPRYLITVTGKKLTVTCSQNMNHEYMSWYRQDPGLGLRQIYYSMNVEVTDKGDVPEGYKVSRKEKRNFPLILESPSPNQTSLYFCASSFGRANEKLFFGSGTQLSVL.

This rearrangement joins TRBV5-1 to TRBJ2-7, with 16 bases that match TRBD2. The CDR3 spans 17 residues. The V segment lost 4 bases and the J segment 0 bases; nucleotides outside the gene matches: 4. Germline CDR1 SGHRS, CDR2 YFSETQ. The CDR3 DNA sequence: TGCGCCAGCAGCCCGGGACTAGCGGGAGGGCCCTCCTACGAGCAGTACTTC. Encoded protein: CASSPGLAGGPSYEQYF. The full variable domain, rest sourced from reference TRBV5-1 and TRBJ2-7, is KAGVTQTPRYLIKTRGQQVTLSCSPISGHRSVSWYQQTPGQGLQFLFEYFSETQRNKGNFPGRFSGRQFSNSRSEMNVSTLELGDSALYLCASSPGLAGGPSYEQYFGPGTRLTVT.